This T cell receptor (beta chain) is from a study of T cell responses to AZD1222 COVID-19 vaccine. In the study overall: Pooling of second doses given at about 4 or about 12 weeks was done.

The repertoire was sequenced with immunoSEQ multiplex PCR; TCRdb's copy has only in-frame clones and lacks some. The sample lists fewer than 110,000 clones, 80% to 90% occurring once. The ends were cut back, 2 bases at V and 2 bases at J, with 12 bases in the middle. CDR1 and CDR2 (germline): MDHEN, SYDVKM. The CDR3 totals 15 residues. A note on this clone: As yet, its antigen is unknown.

The study's findings and limits: Most donors were white British, females outnumbered males, and clonal diversity was possibly underestimated.

The sample here was peripheral blood, taken on day 0 of AZD1222 vaccination. This chain connects TRBV28 to TRBJ1-1; D remains unclear. This TCR was sampled from an adult in good health. CDR3 DNA: TGTGCCAGCAGTTTAGTGTCCCTCCTCAACACTGAAGCTTTCTTT. Translating it yields CASSLVSLLNTEAFF.